This TCR beta chain originates from a study of vaccination effects on CD4 cells after COVID-19 (dated 2022 in TCRdb). Background for the entire study: Participants received two doses of either the BNT162b2 or the mRNA-1273 mRNA SARS-CoV-2 vaccine. The full study included ten to eleven COVID-19 convalescent patients and a few SARS-CoV-2-naive healthy vaccine recipients. Cultures from other donors in the study were sequenced using the Oncomine TCR Beta short-read assay on an Illumina iSeq 100. In both COVID-19 convalescent patients and infection-naive vaccine recipients, the study compared SARS-CoV-2 spike-specific CD4+ TCR repertoires from before mRNA vaccination with those from after it.

The library came from the immunoSEQ multiplex PCR assay. TCR beta CDR3 sequencing was performed on DNA from the cultured, isolated CD4+ T cells. In the authors' own workflow: Non-productive TCR sequences were discarded, and reads were trimmed to the CDR3 region, with only CDR3s of 7 or more amino acids retained. The MANAFEST web app was used to identify antigen-specific clonotypes by comparing expansion in peptide wells with expansion in reference cultures. To count as positive, a clone had to show expansion at FDR<0.05 compared with the reference and with all other wells, an odds ratio above 5, and a frequency above 0.1% in two replicate wells. Cross-reactive clonotypes were defined as significantly expanded in SARS-CoV-2 spike wells and in at least one common cold coronavirus spike condition. CDR3 similarity was assessed by Levenshtein distance with the stringdist R package, and unrooted trees were built with ape in R 3.6.1. TCRdb stores this immuneACCESS table with in-frame sequences only. Part of the clones is absent; in the studies checked, under half of the shortfall reflects unresolved V genes, and no reason is known for the rest. V, J and clone size reflect that table, while D and trimming were determined from the DNA. This sample gives fewer than 55,000 clones in total; roughly three quarters of them show up just once. The ten largest make up 6% of the sample.

Findings and caveats that apply to the study as a whole: The study was limited by a small number of convalescent patients and lacked early post-infection timepoints. In healthy vaccine recipients, vaccine-induced clones were almost all SARS-CoV-2 mono-reactive, with only 1 of 255 cross-reactive with common cold coronaviruses. Marked clonal contraction was observed in both infection-induced and vaccine-induced clones at late post-vaccination timepoints, consistent with waning T cell responses.

The CDR3 runs 15 amino acids, cysteine and phenylalanine included. Just CDR3 DNA is preserved here, 45 bases in frame from base 1. The germline V gene yields KGHDR for CDR1 and SFDVKD for CDR2. V loses 6 bases, J loses 0 bases, and the germline ends lie 13 bases apart. This clone appeared once. Its cognate antigen has yet to be identified. No quality values exist for individual bases; no much larger clone is one base distant. In the ViraFEST assay, PBMC were stimulated with viral peptide pools, and antigen-specific CD4+ T cell clonotypes were then identified by expansion using TCR sequencing. After 10 to 11 days of culture, CD4+ T cells were isolated with the EasySep CD4+ T cell isolation kit. None of the healthy vaccine recipients had a prior SARS-CoV-2 infection, which was confirmed by nucleocapsid antibody tests that came back negative both before and after vaccination. Each well held over 1.5 million PBMC cultured in IMDM containing approximately 5.3% human AB serum, about 10 IU/ml IL-2 and gentamicin, along with approximately 10 ug/ml peptides. Half of the culture medium was replaced with fresh IL-2-containing medium on days 3 and 7. Unless noted otherwise, every peptide stimulation condition was cultured in triplicate wells. PBMC were separated from whole blood using Ficoll-Paque Plus gradient centrifugation and were then either cryopreserved at -140C or used fresh. Overlapping peptide pools spanned the spike proteins of SARS-CoV-2 and the common cold coronaviruses HCoV-NL63, HCoV-OC43 and HCoV-229E. The QIAamp micro DNA kit was used to extract genomic DNA from the cultured CD4+ T cells.

This clonotype was sampled from a human donor who received a COVID-19 vaccine. Recombination joined TRBV24-1 with TRBJ1-1, with TRBD1 tentatively as D gene (6 bases match). This specimen was CD4+ T cells from PBMCs cultured with HCoV-OC43 spike peptides, taken before COVID-19 vaccination. The cell subset or site label here, explained by the study, means: HCoV-OC43 spike overlapping peptide pool stimulation. The CDR3 corresponds to CATSSAGAMNTEAFF. The nucleotide sequence reads as follows: TGTGCCACCAGTTCTGCGGGGGCGATGAACACTGAAGCTTTCTTT.